The sequence of this T cell receptor (beta chain) was determined in a study of CD4+ T cells in melanoma. Study observations and caveats: Diverse differentiation states were reported for melanoma neoantigen-specific CD4+ T cells.

Between the trimmed V and J ends, which lost 6 bases and 4 bases, there was a span of 7 bases. CDR3 length: 12 amino acids. From germline, CDR1 is SNHLY and CDR2 FYNNEI. Note on this clone: Its antigen is currently unknown.

Repertoires were generated with immunoSEQ multiplex PCR, while TCRdb's copy carries only in-frame clones and drops some. The sample lists more than 12,000 clones, over 80% seen once, with about 6.6% in the top ten. The genes are TRBV2 and TRBJ1-5; D is ambiguous. The receptor's source is a human donor with melanoma. The sequenced material came from cells from a culture (not recorded whether cultured in vitro). The CDR3 reads CASRLGNQPQHF. The CDR3 DNA reads as TGTGCCAGCAGGTTAGGAAATCAGCCCCAGCATTTT.